This TCR beta chain was observed in a study of long-term antiretroviral therapy in people with HIV. Sequencing relied on immunoSEQ assay v3.0, run at survey level. TCRdb's copy holds only in-frame clones and misses some; the assay was immunoSEQ multiplex PCR. The sample carries under 20,000 clones, around four fifths recorded once. Study-level points and caveats: After ART, diversity increased yet remained lower than transplant donor controls. Someone took the blood between the mid-2000s and the late 2010s, maybe while older ART regimens were in use.

On this clone: Its target is unknown.

This CDR3 comprises 16 residues. V dropped 0 bases and J dropped 1 base, with 12 bases sitting between them. Germline assignment: CDR1 MGHRA and CDR2 YSYEKL. One or more pre-ART and two or more post-ART PBMC samples were available from each donor. The receptor's source is a woman aged 45-65 years with HIV. The sample in question was unsorted PBMCs, obtained 0.3 years after starting antiretroviral therapy. This rearrangement joins TRBV4-1 to TRBJ1-1; D is perhaps TRBD1 (5 bases). The CDR3 region is CASSQERGRRNTEAFF. The CDR3 DNA follows: TGCGCCAGCAGCCAAGAAAGGGGTCGACGGAACACTGAAGCTTTCTTT.